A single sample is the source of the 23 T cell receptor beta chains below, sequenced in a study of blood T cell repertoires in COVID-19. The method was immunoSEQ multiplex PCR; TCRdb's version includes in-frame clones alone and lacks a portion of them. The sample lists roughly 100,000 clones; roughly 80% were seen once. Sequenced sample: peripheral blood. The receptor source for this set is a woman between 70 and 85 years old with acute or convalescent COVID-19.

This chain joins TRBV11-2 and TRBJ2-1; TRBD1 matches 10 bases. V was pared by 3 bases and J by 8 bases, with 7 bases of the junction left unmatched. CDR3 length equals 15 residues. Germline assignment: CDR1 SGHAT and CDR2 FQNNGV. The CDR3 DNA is TGTGCCAGCAGCTTGGAGACAGGGGGCGTTGATGAGCAGTTCTTC. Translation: CASSLETGGVDEQFF.

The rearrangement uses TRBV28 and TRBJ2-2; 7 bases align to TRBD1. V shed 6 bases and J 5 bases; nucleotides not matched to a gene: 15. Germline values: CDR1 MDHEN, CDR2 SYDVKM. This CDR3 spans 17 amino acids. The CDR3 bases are TGTGCCAGCAGCTCATACCGCCAGGGGGAAGTAACCGGGGAGCTGTTTTTT. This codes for CASSSYRQGEVTGELFF.

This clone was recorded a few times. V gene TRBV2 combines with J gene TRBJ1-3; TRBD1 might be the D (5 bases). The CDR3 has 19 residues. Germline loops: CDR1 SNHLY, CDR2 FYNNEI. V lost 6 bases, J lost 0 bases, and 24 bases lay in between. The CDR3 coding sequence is TGTGCCAGCAGAGAAAACCGACTCGGGCGGGGCCGCTCTGGAAACACCATATATTTT. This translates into CASRENRLGRGRSGNTIYF.

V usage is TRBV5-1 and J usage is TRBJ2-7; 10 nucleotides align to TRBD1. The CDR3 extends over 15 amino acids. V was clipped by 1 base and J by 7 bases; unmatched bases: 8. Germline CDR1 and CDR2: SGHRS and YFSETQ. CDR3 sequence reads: CASSLSLGTGEEQYF. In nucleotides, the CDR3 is TGCGCCAGCAGCTTGTCACTTGGGACAGGGGAGGAGCAGTACTTC.

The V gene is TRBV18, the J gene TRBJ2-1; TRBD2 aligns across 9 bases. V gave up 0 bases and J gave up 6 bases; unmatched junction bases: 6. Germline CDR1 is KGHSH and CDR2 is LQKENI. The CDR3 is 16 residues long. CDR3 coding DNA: TGTGCCAGCTCACCACCGATTAGCGGGAGTTCCAATGAGCAGTTCTTC. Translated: CASSPPISGSSNEQFF.

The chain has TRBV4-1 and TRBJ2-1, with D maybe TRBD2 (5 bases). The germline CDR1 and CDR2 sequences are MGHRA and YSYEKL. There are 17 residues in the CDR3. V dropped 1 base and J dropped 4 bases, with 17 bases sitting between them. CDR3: CASSQASLLEGYNEQFF. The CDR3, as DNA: TGCGCCAGCAGCCAAGCAAGTTTGCTCGAGGGATACAATGAGCAGTTCTTC.

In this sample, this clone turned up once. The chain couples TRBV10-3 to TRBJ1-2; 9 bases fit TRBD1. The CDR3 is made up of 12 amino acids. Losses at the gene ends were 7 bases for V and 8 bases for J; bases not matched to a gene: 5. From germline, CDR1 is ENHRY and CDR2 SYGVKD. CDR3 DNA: TGTGCCATCAAGACAGGGGGGGAAGGCTACACCTTC. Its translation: CAIKTGGEGYTF.

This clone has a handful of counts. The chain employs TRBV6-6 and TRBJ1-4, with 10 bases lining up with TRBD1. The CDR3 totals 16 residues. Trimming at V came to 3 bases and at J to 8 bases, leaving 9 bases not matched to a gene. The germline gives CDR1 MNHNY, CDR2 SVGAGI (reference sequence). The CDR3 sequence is CASSYRRDRGAEKLFF. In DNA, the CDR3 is TGTGCCAGCAGTTATCGGAGGGACAGGGGCGCGGAAAAACTGTTTTTT.

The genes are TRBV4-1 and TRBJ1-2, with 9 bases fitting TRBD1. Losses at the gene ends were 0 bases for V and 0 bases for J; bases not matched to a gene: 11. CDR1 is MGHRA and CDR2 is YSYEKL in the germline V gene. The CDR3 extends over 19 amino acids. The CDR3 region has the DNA TGCGCCAGCAGCCAAGATCGGGACAGGGTAGGGCTTACTAACTATGGCTACACCTTC. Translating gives CASSQDRDRVGLTNYGYTF.

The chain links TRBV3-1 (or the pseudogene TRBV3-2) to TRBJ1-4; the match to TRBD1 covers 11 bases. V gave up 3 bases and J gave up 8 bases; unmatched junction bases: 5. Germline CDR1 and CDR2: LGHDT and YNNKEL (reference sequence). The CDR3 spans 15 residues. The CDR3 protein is CASSHWGTGGEKLFF. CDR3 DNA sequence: TGTGCCAGCAGCCACTGGGGGACAGGGGGGGAAAAACTGTTTTTT.

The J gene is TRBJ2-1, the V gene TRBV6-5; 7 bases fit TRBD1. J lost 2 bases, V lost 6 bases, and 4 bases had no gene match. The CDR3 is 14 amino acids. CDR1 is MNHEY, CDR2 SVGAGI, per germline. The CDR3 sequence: CASRRQGAYNEQFF. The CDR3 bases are TGTGCCAGCAGACGACAGGGAGCCTACAATGAGCAGTTCTTC.

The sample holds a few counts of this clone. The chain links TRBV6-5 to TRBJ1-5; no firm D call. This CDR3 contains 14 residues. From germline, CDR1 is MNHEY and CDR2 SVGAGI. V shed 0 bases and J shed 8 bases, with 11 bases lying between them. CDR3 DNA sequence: TGTGCCAGCAGTTACTCTTACATCGGAGAGCCCCAGCATTTT. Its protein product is CASSYSYIGEPQHF.

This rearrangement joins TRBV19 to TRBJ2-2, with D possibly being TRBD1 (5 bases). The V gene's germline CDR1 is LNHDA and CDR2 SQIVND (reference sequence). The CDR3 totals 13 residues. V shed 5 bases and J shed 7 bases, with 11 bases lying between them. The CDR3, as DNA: TGTGCCAGTAGTCCGAAGGGGATCGGGGAGCTGTTTTTT. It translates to CASSPKGIGELFF.

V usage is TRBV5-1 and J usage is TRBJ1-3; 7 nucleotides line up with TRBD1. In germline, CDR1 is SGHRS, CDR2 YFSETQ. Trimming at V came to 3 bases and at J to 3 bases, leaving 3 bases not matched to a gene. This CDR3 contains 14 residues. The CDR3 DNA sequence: TGCGCCAGCAGCTCCGGGACAGATGGAAACACCATATATTTT. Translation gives CASSSGTDGNTIYF.

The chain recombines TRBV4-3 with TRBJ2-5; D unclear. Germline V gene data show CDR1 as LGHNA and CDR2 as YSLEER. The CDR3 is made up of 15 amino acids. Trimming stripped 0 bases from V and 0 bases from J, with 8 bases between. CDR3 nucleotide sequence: TGCGCCAGCAGCCAAGATGTGGCCTACCAAGAGACCCAGTACTTC. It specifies CASSQDVAYQETQYF.

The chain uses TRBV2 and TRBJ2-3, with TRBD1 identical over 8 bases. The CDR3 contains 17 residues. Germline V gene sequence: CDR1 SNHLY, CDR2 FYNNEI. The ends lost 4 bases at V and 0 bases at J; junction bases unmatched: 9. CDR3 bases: TGTGCCAGCAGTGGGCTGACAGGGGATTCTAGCACAGATACGCAGTATTTT. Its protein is CASSGLTGDSSTDTQYF.

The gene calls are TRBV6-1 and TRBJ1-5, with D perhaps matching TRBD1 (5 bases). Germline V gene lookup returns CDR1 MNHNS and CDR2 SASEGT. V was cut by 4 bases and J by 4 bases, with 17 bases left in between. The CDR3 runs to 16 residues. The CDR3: CASSAPGLRENQPQHF. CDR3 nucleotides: TGTGCCAGCAGTGCCCCGGGACTCCGGGAGAATCAGCCCCAGCATTTT.

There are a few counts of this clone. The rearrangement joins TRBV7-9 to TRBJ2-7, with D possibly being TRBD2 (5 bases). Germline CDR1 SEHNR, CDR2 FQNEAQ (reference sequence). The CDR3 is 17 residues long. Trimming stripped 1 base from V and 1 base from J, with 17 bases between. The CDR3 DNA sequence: TGTGCCAGCAGCTTAGGGCAAGGCGGGCGAAAGTCCTACGAGCAGTACTTC. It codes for CASSLGQGGRKSYEQYF. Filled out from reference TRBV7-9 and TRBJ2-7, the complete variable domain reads DTGVSQNPRHKITKRGQNVTFRCDPISEHNRLYWYRQTLGQGPEFLTYFQNEAQLEKSRLLSDRFSAERPKGSFSTLEIQRTEQGDSAMYLCASSLGQGGRKSYEQYFGPGTRLTVT.

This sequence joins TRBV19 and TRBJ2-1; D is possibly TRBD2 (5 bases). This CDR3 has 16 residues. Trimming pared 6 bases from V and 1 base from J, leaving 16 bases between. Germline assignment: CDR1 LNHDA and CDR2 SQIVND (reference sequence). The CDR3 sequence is CASRDRGDLSYNEQFF. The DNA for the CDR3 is TGTGCCAGTAGGGATCGGGGAGACCTTTCCTACAATGAGCAGTTCTTC.

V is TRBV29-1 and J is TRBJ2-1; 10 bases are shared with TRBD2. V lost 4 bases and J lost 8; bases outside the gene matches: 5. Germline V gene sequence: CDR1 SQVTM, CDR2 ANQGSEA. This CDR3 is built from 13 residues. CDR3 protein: CSVGPSGSDEQFF. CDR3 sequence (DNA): TGCAGCGTTGGGCCTAGCGGGAGCGATGAGCAGTTCTTC.

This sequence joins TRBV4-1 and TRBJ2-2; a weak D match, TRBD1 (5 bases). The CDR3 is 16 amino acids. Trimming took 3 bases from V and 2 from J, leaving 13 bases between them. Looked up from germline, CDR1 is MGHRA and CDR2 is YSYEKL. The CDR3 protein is CASSQFKGLNTGELFF. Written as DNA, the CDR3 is TGCGCCAGCAGCCAGTTTAAGGGGCTCAACACCGGGGAGCTGTTTTTT.

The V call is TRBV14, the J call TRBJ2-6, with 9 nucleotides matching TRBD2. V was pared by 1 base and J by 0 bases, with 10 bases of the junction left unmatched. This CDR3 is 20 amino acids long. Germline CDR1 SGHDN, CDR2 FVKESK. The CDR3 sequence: CASSQGLSGSIYSGANVLTF. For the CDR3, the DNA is TGTGCCAGCAGCCAAGGCCTTAGCGGGAGCATCTACTCTGGGGCCAACGTCCTGACTTTC.

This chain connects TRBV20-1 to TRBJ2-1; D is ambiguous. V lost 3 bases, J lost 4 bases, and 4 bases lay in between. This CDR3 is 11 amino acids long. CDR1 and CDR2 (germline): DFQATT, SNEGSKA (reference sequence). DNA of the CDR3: TGCAGTGCTAGCAGGTACAATGAGCAGTTCTTC. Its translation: CSASRYNEQFF.